This T cell receptor beta chain came from a study of cytomegalovirus exposure and HLA in healthy donors. Amplification used 60 Vbeta primers and 13 Jbeta primers. The table came from immunoSEQ multiplex PCR; TCRdb's copy has only in-frame clones and leaves some out. The table shows 120,000 to 150,000 clones, with about 75% occurring only once. This CDR3 spans 14 amino acids. From germline, CDR1 is SGHDT and CDR2 YYEEEE. The V end lost 5 bases, the J end lost 5 bases, and 11 bases lay between the germline ends. This TCR derives from a woman between 25 and 40 years old in good health and CMV-seronegative. Sequencing was done on a sample of PBMCs. The gene calls are TRBV5-6 and TRBJ1-6; D remains unclear. The CDR3 protein is CASSSRRNNSPLHF. DNA of the CDR3: TGTGCCAGCAGTTCGCGGAGAAATAATTCACCCCTCCACTTT.